These 18 T cell receptor beta chains share one sample of origin, sequenced in a study of blood T cell repertoires in COVID-19. Clones were read by immunoSEQ multiplex PCR, and TCRdb kept only the in-frame ones, dropping some. This sample has roughly 200,000 clones, with roughly four fifths found just once. Sequencing input: PBMCs or T cells enriched from blood (not recorded which). The receptors were gathered from a man aged 40-49 years who had recovered from COVID-19.

The chain links TRBV3-1 (or the pseudogene TRBV3-2) to TRBJ1-1; TRBD1 might be the D (5 bases). Germline V lookup: CDR1 LGHDT, CDR2 YNNKEL (reference sequence). This CDR3 has 14 amino acids. V was shortened by 4 bases and J by 8 bases, with 17 bases between the two germline ends. DNA for the CDR3: TGTGCCAGCAGCCGGAGGGAGGCAGGGAGGGAAGCTTTCTTT. Protein: CASSRREAGREAFF.

This clone has only a few counts. This chain links TRBV15 with TRBJ1-1; 8 positions match TRBD1. V shed 3 bases, J shed 1 base, and the junction held 4 bases outside the gene matches. The germline V gene encodes CDR1 LNHNV and CDR2 YYDKDF (reference sequence). The CDR3 runs 15 residues. DNA for the CDR3: TGTGCCACCAGCAGTCTAGGACAGGGGAACACTGAAGCTTTCTTT. The encoded protein is CATSSLGQGNTEAFF.

This clone was counted once. The gene calls are TRBV19 and TRBJ1-2, with D possibly TRBD1 on 5 matching bases. Germline CDR1 is LNHDA and CDR2 is SQIVND (reference sequence). The CDR3 length is 13 residues. V shed 6 bases and J shed 4 bases, with 12 bases lying between them. Here the CDR3 DNA reads TGTGCCAGTAGCGGACAACCTACCTATGGCTACACCTTC. It is translated as CASSGQPTYGYTF.

The J gene is TRBJ1-6, the V gene TRBV9; D is unresolved. V was clipped by 5 bases and J by 6 bases, with 12 bases between them. The germline V gene encodes CDR1 SGDLS and CDR2 YYNGEE. This CDR3 is 14 amino acids long. CDR3 DNA sequence: TGTGCCAGCAGTAGAGGGATGATTAATTCACCCCTCCACTTT. Its protein is CASSRGMINSPLHF.

V and J are TRBV3-1 (or the pseudogene TRBV3-2) and TRBJ1-4, with 9 positions matching TRBD1. After removal of 4 bases from V and 8 bases from J, the junction contained 8 bases not matched to a gene. The CDR3 is made up of 15 amino acids. Germline lookup yields CDR1 LGHDT and CDR2 YNNKEL (reference sequence). CDR3 DNA sequence: TGTGCCAGCAGCCCGGTACAGGGGGCATGGGAAAAACTGTTTTTT. This sequence encodes CASSPVQGAWEKLFF.

The gene calls are TRBV30 and TRBJ1-1; tentative D call: TRBD1 (6 bases). Trimming left V 2 bases short and J 5 bases short, with 18 bases between. Germline CDR1 and CDR2: GTSNPN and SVGIG (reference sequence). The CDR3 is 15 amino acids. In nucleotides, the CDR3 is TGTGCCTGGAGTTTCCCCCGCAGGGGAGGGACTGAAGCTTTCTTT. Amino acid sequence: CAWSFPRRGGTEAFF.

The chain employs TRBV5-1 and TRBJ1-1, with 9 bases matching TRBD1. The CDR3 is made up of 19 amino acids. Germline CDR1 SGHRS, CDR2 YFSETQ. Trimming cost V 1 base and J 1 base; bases outside gene matches: 14. The CDR3 DNA reads as TGCGCCAGCAGCTTGCTAGAAAACAGGGGGCCGGGGAAGAACACTGAAGCTTTCTTT. Translated: CASSLLENRGPGKNTEAFF. Looking up the rest from reference TRBV5-1 and TRBJ1-1 gives the full variable domain: KAGVTQTPRYLIKTRGQQVTLSCSPISGHRSVSWYQQTPGQGLQFLFEYFSETQRNKGNFPGRFSGRQFSNSRSEMNVSTLELGDSALYLCASSLLENRGPGKNTEAFFGQGTRLTVV.

This clone was counted once. V gene TRBV12-5 combines with J gene TRBJ2-1, with TRBD2 identical over 9 bases. The CDR3 runs 15 residues. CDR1 LGHNT and CDR2 FRNRAP come from the germline V gene. V shed 6 bases, J shed 4 bases, and the junction held 7 bases outside the gene matches. Written as DNA, the CDR3 is TGTGCTAGTGGCCGGACTAGCGCTGTGTACAATGAGCAGTTCTTC. The encoded protein is CASGRTSAVYNEQFF.

This clone was observed a single time. The V gene is TRBV7-2, the J gene TRBJ1-6; the D gene is possibly TRBD1 (5 bases). With 2 bases removed from V and 5 bases from J, the gap between germline ends came to 13 bases. Germline lookup yields CDR1 SGHTA and CDR2 FQGNSA. This CDR3 region has 16 residues. CDR3 residues: CASSLFQGRNNSPLHF. DNA for the CDR3: TGTGCCAGCAGCTTATTCCAGGGCCGGAATAATTCACCCCTCCACTTT.

J is TRBJ1-3 and V is TRBV2, with 10 bases matching TRBD1. Germline values: CDR1 SNHLY, CDR2 FYNNEI. The CDR3 extends over 14 amino acids. The junction had 1 base not matched to a gene; V was cut back by 6 bases and J by 2 bases. Here the CDR3 DNA reads TGTGCCAGCAGGGGGACAGGGGCTGGAAACACCATATATTTT. This gives the protein CASRGTGAGNTIYF.

The chain combines TRBV5-1 with TRBJ2-3; D perhaps matches TRBD2 (5 bases). Trimming cost V 3 bases and J 1 base, with 12 bases left between them. CDR3 length equals 15 residues. Germline V lookup: CDR1 SGHRS, CDR2 YFSETQ. For the CDR3, the DNA is TGCGCCAGCAGCTCCTGGAGGCGGCGCACAGATACGCAGTATTTT. This codes for CASSSWRRRTDTQYF. Based on the CDR3 plus reference TRBV5-1 and TRBJ2-3, the full variable domain is KAGVTQTPRYLIKTRGQQVTLSCSPISGHRSVSWYQQTPGQGLQFLFEYFSETQRNKGNFPGRFSGRQFSNSRSEMNVSTLELGDSALYLCASSSWRRRTDTQYFGPGTRLTVL.

The V and J genes are TRBV12-5 and TRBJ2-3; 7 bases are a match to TRBD1. J lost 0 bases, V lost 7 bases, and 4 bases had no gene match. Germline V gives CDR1 LGHNT, CDR2 FRNRAP. The CDR3 totals 14 residues. This CDR3 is CASAWTGSTDTQYF. CDR3 in DNA: TGTGCTAGTGCCTGGACAGGTAGCACAGATACGCAGTATTTT.

This sequence joins TRBV19 and TRBJ1-2; a possible D gene is TRBD1 (6 bases). CDR3 length: 16 residues. V gave up 3 bases and J gave up 0 bases, with 14 bases separating them. Per germline, CDR1 LNHDA and CDR2 SQIVND (reference sequence). CDR3 residues: CASSIRRTAPNYGYTF. The CDR3 coding sequence is TGTGCCAGTAGTATTCGTCGGACAGCCCCTAACTATGGCTACACCTTC.

The V gene is TRBV6-5, the J gene TRBJ2-1; 7 bases align to TRBD2. Germline-derived CDR1 and CDR2 are MNHEY and SVGAGI. V was clipped by 0 bases and J by 6 bases; unmatched bases: 2. The CDR3 extends over 14 amino acids. As DNA, the CDR3 is TGTGCCAGCAGTTACTCCCCTAGCGGCAATGAGCAGTTCTTC. Its protein is CASSYSPSGNEQFF.

The rearrangement links TRBV7-6 to TRBJ2-1, with 13 positions matching TRBD2. The J segment lost 7 bases and the V segment lost 1 base, leaving 10 bases of the junction unmatched. The germline V gene encodes CDR1 SGHVS and CDR2 FNYEAQ. This CDR3 spans 18 amino acids. CDR3 nucleotides: TGTGCCAGCAGCTTAGTCCCTCCGACTAGCGGGGGGATGAATGAGCAGTTCTTC. Its translation: CASSLVPPTSGGMNEQFF.

The rearrangement links TRBV4-2 to TRBJ1-3, with a possible D match to TRBD1 (6 bases). CDR1 and CDR2 (germline): LGHNA, YNFKEQ. Trimming cost V 1 base and J 2 bases, with 12 bases left between them. The CDR3 is 16 amino acids. The CDR3 region is CASSQVGDTAGNTIYF. In DNA form, the CDR3 reads TGTGCCAGCAGCCAAGTTGGGGACACCGCTGGAAACACCATATATTTT.

V usage is TRBV11-2 and J usage is TRBJ2-7, with a tentative D call TRBD2 (6 bases). Trimming removed 5 bases at V and 5 bases at J, with 19 bases between. Germline V gene data show CDR1 as SGHAT and CDR2 as FQNNGV. The CDR3 is made up of 15 amino acids. The CDR3 is CASSPSGLLGNEQYF. Written as DNA, the CDR3 is TGTGCCAGCAGCCCCTCGGGACTTCTCGGGAACGAGCAGTACTTC. Looking up the rest from reference TRBV11-2 and TRBJ2-7 gives the full variable domain: EAGVAQSPRYKIIEKRQSVAFWCNPISGHATLYWYQQILGQGPKLLIQFQNNGVVDDSQLPKDRFSAERLKGVDSTLKIQPAKLEDSAVYLCASSPSGLLGNEQYFGPGTRLTVT.

The J gene is TRBJ1-6, the V gene TRBV4-1; possibly TRBD1 for D (5 bases). Germline values: CDR1 MGHRA, CDR2 YSYEKL. The CDR3 consists of 17 residues. V lost 3 bases and J lost 7, with 19 bases in between. The CDR3 DNA is TGCGCCAGCAGCCACCGTATAACACCAGGGTCAAATTCACCCCTCCACTTT. Its protein is CASSHRITPGSNSPLHF.